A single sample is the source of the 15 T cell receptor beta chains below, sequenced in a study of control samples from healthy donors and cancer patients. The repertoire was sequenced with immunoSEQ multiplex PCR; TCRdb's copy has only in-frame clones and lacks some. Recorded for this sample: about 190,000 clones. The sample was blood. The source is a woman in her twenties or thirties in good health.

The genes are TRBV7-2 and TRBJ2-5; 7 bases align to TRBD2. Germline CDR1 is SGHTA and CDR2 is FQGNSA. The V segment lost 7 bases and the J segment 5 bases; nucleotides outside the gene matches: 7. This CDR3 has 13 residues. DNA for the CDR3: TGTGCCAGCATCCCGAGGCGGGGGGAGACCCAGTACTTC. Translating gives CASIPRRGETQYF.

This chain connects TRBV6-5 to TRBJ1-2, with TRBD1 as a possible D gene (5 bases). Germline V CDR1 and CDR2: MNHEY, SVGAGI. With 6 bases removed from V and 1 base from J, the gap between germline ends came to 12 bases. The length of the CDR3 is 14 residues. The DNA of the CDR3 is TGTGCCAGCAGAAGAGGGGCCCGTAACTATGGCTACACCTTC. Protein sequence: CASRRGARNYGYTF.

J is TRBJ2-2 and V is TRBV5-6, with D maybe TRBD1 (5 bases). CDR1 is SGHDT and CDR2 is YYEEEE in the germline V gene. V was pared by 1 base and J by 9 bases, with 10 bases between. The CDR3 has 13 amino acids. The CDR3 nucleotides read TGTGCCAGCAGCTTGACAGGCCCGAGGGAGCTGTTTTTT. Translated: CASSLTGPRELFF. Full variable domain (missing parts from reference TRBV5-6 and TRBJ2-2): DAGVTQSPTHLIKTRGQQVTLRCSPKSGHDTVSWYQQALGQGPQFIFQYYEEEERQRGNFPDRFSGHQFPNYSSELNVNALLLGDSALYLCASSLTGPRELFFGEGSRLTVL.

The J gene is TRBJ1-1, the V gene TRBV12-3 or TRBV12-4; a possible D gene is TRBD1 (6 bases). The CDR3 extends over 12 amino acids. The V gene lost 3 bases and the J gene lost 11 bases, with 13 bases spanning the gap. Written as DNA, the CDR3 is TGTGCCAGCAGTTTGGGGCCAGGGGAGGCTTTCTTT. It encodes CASSLGPGEAFF.

This CDR3 is CASSPTQITGRSPLHF. The CDR3 DNA follows: TGTGCCAGCAGCCCTACACAAATCACAGGGCGATCACCCCTCCACTTT. This chain links TRBV3-1 (or the pseudogene TRBV3-2) with TRBJ1-6, with TRBD1 as a possible D gene (6 bases). The length of the CDR3 is 16 residues. V dropped 4 bases and J dropped 10 bases, with 20 bases sitting between them. The germline V gene has CDR1 LGHDT and CDR2 YNNKEL (reference sequence).

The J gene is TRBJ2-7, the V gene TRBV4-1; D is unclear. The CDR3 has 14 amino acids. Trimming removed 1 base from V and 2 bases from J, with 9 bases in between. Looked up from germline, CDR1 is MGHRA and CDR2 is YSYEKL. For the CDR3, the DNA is TGCGCCAGCAGCCAAGGGCAGGTAACCTACGAGCAGTACTTC. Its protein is CASSQGQVTYEQYF.

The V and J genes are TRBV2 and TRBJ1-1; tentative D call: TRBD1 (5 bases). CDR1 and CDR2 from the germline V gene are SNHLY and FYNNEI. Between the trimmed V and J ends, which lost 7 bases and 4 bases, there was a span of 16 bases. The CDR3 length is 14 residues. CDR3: CASIPDSATTEAFF. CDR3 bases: TGTGCCAGCATCCCTGACAGCGCTACCACTGAAGCTTTCTTT.

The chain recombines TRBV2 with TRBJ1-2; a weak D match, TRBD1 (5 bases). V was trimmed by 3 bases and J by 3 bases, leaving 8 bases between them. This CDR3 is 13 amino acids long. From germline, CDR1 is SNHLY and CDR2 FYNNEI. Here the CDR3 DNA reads TGTGCCAGCAGTGATCGAGGGGACTATGGCTACACCTTC. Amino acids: CASSDRGDYGYTF.

The CDR3 here is CASSVTGGGSEAFF. In nucleotides, the CDR3 is TGTGCCAGCAGCGTTACAGGGGGCGGATCTGAAGCTTTCTTT. The J gene is TRBJ1-1, the V gene TRBV7-9; 9 nucleotides align to TRBD1. This CDR3 is built from 14 residues. V gave up 5 bases and J gave up 6 bases; unmatched junction bases: 7. CDR1 is SEHNR and CDR2 is FQNEAQ in the germline V gene (reference sequence).

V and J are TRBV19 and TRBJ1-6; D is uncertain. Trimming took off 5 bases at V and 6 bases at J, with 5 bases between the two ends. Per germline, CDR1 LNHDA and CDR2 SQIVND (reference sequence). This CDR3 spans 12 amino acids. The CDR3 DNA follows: TGTGCCAGTAGTCCAATTAATTCACCCCTCCACTTT. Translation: CASSPINSPLHF.

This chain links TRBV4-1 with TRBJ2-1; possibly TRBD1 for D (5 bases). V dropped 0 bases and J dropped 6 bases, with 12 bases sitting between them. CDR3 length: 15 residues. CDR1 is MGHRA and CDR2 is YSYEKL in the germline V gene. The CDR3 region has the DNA TGCGCCAGCAGCCAAGAGGCCGCCAGGGCCAATGAGCAGTTCTTC. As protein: CASSQEAARANEQFF.

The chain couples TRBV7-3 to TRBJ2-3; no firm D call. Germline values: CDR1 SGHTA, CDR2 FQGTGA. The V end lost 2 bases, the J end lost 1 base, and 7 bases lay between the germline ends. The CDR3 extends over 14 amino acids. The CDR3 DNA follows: TGTGCCAGCAGCTTAGTGGCAGGCACAGATACGCAGTATTTT. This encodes CASSLVAGTDTQYF.

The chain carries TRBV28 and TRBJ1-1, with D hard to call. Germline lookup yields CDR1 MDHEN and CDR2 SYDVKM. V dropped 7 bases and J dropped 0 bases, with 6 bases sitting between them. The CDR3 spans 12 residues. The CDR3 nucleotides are TGTGCCAGCACGGAGCTGAACACTGAAGCTTTCTTT. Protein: CASTELNTEAFF.

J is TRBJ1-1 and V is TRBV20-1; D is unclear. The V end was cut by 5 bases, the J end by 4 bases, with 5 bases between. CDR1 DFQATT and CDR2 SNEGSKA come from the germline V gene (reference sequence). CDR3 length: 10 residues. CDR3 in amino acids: CSAQGTEAFF. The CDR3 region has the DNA TGCAGTGCTCAAGGCACTGAAGCTTTCTTT.

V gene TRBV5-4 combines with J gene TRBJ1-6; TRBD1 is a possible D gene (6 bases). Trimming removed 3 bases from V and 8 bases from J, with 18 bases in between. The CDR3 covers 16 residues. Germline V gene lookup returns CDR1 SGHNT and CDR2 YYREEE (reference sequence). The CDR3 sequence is CASSWGRGGSDSPLHF. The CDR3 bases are TGTGCCAGCAGCTGGGGGAGGGGGGGCTCAGATTCACCCCTCCACTTT.